This record concerns one T cell receptor (beta chain) sequence. V lost 10 bases and J 10 bases, leaving 17 bases between the germline ends. CDR1 and CDR2 (germline): MNHEY, SVGAGI. The CDR3 contains 13 residues. The data belong to a study of blood T cell repertoires in COVID-19. Background on the study: Nucleic acid was either cDNA or gDNA, and it came from T cells, B-cell-depleted T cells, or PBMCs.

In the authors' workflow: Quantification of nucleated cells was approximated via reference gene primer amplification. Method: immunoSEQ multiplex PCR; TCRdb's copy keeps in-frame clones and lacks some. That table furnishes V, J and clone size, whereas the DNA furnished D and trimming. The sample contains under 250,000 clones, approximately 82% of which appear only once. The TCR comes from a man aged 35 to 55 with active or convalescent COVID-19. Sequencing input: peripheral blood. The chain recombines TRBV6-5 with TRBJ1-6; D not certain. In nucleotides, the CDR3 is TGTGCCACCCAAGACATAATCGGCTCACCCCTCCACTTT. Protein: CATQDIIGSPLHF.